This T cell receptor beta chain was retrieved from a study of relationships among human T cell subsets (dated by TCRdb to about 2010). Context from the whole study: The study sequenced eight distinct T cell populations from blood: pan T, CD8 cytotoxic, regulatory, Th1, Th2, naive plus transitional, activated and memory cells. Beyond this particular receptor, the publication reports: Across the seven subsets, no statistically significant differences turned up in V, D and J usage, CDR3 length, or N-nucleotide additions. A CD4+CD8+ double-positive population could not be excluded by the bead-based sorting. The considerable overlap in CDR3s among Th1, Th2 and regulatory T cells was taken as suggesting that cell fate choices are stochastic. While more than 50% of CD8+ cytotoxic sequences came from clones with more than 100 reads, the regulatory and Th2 subsets had few clones of that kind.

To isolate CD8+ cytotoxic T cells, anti-CD4 multisort beads were first used for negative selection, and anti-CD8 beads were then used for positive selection. Miltenyi superparamagnetic beads coated with subset-specific monoclonal antibodies were used for isolation of the T cell subsets. Every T cell population was isolated from peripheral blood. Mononuclear cells were obtained from whole blood by Ficoll separation, and monocytes were then depleted with anti-CD14 microbeads. Right after isolation, the cell populations were resuspended in RNAprotect reagent. Relative to its sample, this clonotype is medium-sized (0.01 to 0.1%). No antigen is known for it. Nothing much larger sits one base from this clone, and base qualities are not available. The library came from multiplex PCR. Sequencer: 454 GS FLX. Semiquantitative ARM-PCR was used to amplify the TCR alpha and beta CDR3 regions from mRNA. In ARM-PCR, tagged nested gene-specific primers were used first, and exponential amplification was then carried out by communal superprimers. Before the first-round PCR products went through the second amplification round, exonuclease was used to remove the nested primers. The amplicons were sequenced on the 454 platform, which can rapidly sequence millions of DNA fragments without cloning bias. A read was counted as effective if the read could be mapped to both V and J germline segments. As for the original processing: IRmap, which uses pyromap, a Smith-Waterman modification adapted to 454 sequencing errors, was used to assign reads to germline V, D and J segments. D-beta assignments were filtered using cutoffs set at the 99th percentile of alignment scores from simulated random sequences. CDR3 was defined as the amino acids lying between the conserved V-segment Y[YFLI]C motif and the J-segment [FW]GXGT motif. A compound Poisson process model, previously applied to large-scale EST data, was used to estimate repertoire diversity. A cross-contamination detection procedure was applied to argue against sample contamination as the source of shared CDR3s. The public reads were reprocessed in TCRdb via fastp at Q25 and MiXCR, keeping in-frame beta chains. One record per CDR3 amino acid sequence lists the most common genes and DNA. It is TCRdb's table, rather than the study itself, that gives the V and J calls and clone size. In all, the sample holds fewer than 5,500 distinct CDR3 sequences, and 60% to 70% of those were seen once. Of the sample, 57% is held by the ten largest clones.

This receptor was identified in a man aged 35-49 years in good health. Sequencing input: CD8+ T cells sorted from blood.

The CDR3 has the sequence CSVDDSGGGDTQYF. The bases read TGCAGCGTTGATGATAGCGGGGGAGGAGATACGCAGTATTTT. The V and J genes are TRBV29-1 and TRBJ2-3; the central 9 bases match TRBD2. Ends trimmed: V by 3 bases, J by 5 bases; bases unmatched to a gene: 6. The germline V gene provides CDR1 SQVTM and CDR2 ANQGSEA. The cysteine opens and the phenylalanine closes a CDR3 of 14 amino acids. The entry retains the CDR3 DNA only, 42 bases that are in frame from base 1.